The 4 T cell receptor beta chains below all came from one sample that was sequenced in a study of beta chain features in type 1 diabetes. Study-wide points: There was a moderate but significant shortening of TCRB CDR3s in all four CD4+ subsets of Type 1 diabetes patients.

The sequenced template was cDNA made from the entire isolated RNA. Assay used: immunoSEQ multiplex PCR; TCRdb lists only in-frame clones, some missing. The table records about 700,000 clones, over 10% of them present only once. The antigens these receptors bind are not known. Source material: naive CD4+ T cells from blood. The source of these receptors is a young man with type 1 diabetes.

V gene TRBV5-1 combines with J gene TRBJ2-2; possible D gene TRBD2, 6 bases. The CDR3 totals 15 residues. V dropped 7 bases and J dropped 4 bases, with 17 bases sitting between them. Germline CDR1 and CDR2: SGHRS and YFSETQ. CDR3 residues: CASSPEEGSTGELFF. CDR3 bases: TGCGCCAGCTCCCCCGAGGAGGGCAGCACCGGGGAGCTGTTTTTT.

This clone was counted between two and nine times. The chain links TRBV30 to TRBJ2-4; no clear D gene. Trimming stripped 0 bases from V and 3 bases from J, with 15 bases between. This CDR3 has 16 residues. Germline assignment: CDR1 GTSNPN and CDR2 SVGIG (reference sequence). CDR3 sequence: CAWSVRRAVGKNIQYF. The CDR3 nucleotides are TGTGCCTGGAGTGTACGTCGGGCGGTAGGCAAAAACATTCAGTACTTC.

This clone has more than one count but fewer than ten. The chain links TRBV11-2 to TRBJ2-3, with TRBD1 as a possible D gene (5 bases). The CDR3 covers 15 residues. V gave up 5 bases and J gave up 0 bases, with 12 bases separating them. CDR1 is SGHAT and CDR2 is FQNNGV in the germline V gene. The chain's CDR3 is CASSQGSLSTDTQYF. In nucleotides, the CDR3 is TGTGCCAGCAGCCAGGGCAGCCTTAGCACAGATACGCAGTATTTT.

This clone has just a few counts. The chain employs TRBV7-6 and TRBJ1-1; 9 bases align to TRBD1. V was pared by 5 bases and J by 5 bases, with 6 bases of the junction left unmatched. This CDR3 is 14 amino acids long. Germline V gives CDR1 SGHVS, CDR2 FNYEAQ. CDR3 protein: CASSPQTGGTEAFF. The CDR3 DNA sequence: TGTGCCAGCAGCCCCCAGACAGGGGGAACTGAAGCTTTCTTT. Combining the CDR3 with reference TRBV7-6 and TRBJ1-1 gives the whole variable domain GAGVSQSPRYKVTKRGQDVALRCDPISGHVSLYWYRQALGQGPEFLTYFNYEAQQDKSGLPNDRFSAERPEGSISTLTIQRTEQRDSAMYRCASSPQTGGTEAFFGQGTRLTVV.